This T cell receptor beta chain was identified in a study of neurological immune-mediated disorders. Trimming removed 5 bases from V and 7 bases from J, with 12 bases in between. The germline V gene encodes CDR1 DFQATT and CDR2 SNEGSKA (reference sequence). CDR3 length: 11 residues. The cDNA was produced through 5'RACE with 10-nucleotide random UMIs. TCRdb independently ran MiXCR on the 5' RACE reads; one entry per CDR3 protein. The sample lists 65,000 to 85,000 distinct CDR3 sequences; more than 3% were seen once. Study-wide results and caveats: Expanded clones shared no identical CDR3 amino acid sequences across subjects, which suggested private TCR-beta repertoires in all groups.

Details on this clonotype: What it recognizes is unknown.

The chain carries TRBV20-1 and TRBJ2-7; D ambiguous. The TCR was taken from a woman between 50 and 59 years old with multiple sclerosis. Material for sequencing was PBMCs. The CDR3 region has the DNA TGCAGTGCTGGAATAGACAAAGAGCAGTACTTC. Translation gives CSAGIDKEQYF.